The source of this T cell receptor beta chain is a study of spatial heterogeneity in lung cancer. Turning to the study itself: Beta-chain sequences consistently outnumbered alpha-chain sequences in detection. Each unique TCR and UMI combination was seen more than ten times on average in raw reads.

Sample time point: sample taken at primary tumor resection. Frozen PBMC, nontumor lung or tumor provided whole RNA, which was sequenced unsorted. TCRdb re-derived calls from the 5' RACE reads in MiXCR, one entry per CDR3 protein. Here the sample spans about 50,000 distinct CDR3 sequences, 6% to 9.5% being singletons. The CDR3 spans 11 residues. Germline assignment: CDR1 SEHNR and CDR2 FQNEAQ (reference sequence). Trimming removed 1 base from V and 9 bases from J, with 4 bases in between. The material sequenced was PBMCs, taken at surgery. The clonotype originates from a female donor with early-stage non-small cell lung cancer. The chain recombines TRBV7-9 with TRBJ1-5; D gene unclear. As DNA, the CDR3 is TGTGCCAGCAGCTTAGATGGGCCCCAGCATTTT. Amino acids: CASSLDGPQHF.